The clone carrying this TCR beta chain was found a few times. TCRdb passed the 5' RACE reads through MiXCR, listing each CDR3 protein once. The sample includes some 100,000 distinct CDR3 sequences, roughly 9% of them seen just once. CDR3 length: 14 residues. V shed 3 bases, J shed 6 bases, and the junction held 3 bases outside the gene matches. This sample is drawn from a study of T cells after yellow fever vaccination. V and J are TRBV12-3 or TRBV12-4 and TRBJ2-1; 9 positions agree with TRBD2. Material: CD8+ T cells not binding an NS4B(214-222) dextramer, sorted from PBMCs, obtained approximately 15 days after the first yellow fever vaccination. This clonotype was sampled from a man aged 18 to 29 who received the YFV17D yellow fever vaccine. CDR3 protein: CASSLAGGLNEQFF. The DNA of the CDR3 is TGTGCCAGCAGTTTGGCGGGGGGGCTCAATGAGCAGTTCTTC.